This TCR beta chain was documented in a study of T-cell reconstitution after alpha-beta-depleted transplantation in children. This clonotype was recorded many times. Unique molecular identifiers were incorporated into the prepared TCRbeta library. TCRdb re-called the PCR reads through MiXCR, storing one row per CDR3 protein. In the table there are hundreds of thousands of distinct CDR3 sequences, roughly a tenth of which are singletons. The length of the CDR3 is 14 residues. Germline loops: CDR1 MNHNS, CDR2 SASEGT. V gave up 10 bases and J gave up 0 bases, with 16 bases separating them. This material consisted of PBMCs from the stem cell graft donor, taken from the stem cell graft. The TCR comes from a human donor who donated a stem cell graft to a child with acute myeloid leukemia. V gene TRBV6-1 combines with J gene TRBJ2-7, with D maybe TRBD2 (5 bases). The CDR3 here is CATQGSGRSYEQYF. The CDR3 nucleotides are TGTGCCACCCAAGGCAGCGGACGCTCCTACGAGCAGTACTTC.